What follows are 26 T cell receptor beta chains derived from one specimen sequenced in a study of T cell repertoires in cytomegalovirus infection. Using its own MiXCR run on the reads, TCRdb lists one record per CDR3 protein. Of some 500,000 distinct CDR3 sequences detected, around 30% appear once; the ten largest clones hold about a sixth. These receptors lack a known antigen. Specimen: cultured PBMCs, collected from culture after CMV antigen stimulation. The receptor set was obtained from a human donor in good health (CMV status not recorded). Some clones in this sample may be carry-over from other donors' samples.

J is TRBJ2-7 and V is TRBV6-2 or TRBV6-3, with 8 bases that match TRBD1. The CDR3 sequence is 14 residues long. V lost 5 bases to trimming and J lost 6 bases; unmatched junction nucleotides: 9. Germline V lookup: CDR1 MNHEY, CDR2 SVGEGT. CDR3 nucleotide sequence: TGTGCCAGCAGTCGGACAGGGAGAGAGATCGAGCAGTACTTC. Translated: CASSRTGREIEQYF.

The chain employs TRBV10-3 and TRBJ2-1, with 10 bases lining up with TRBD2. Germline V gene lookup returns CDR1 ENHRY and CDR2 SYGVKD. J was trimmed by 10 bases and V by 3 bases; bases with no gene match: 6. CDR3 size: 14 residues. CDR3 nucleotides: TGTGCCATCAGTGAAGGTAGCGGGAGGCCCGAGCAGTTCTTC. Protein sequence: CAISEGSGRPEQFF.

This clonotype has more than one count but fewer than ten. The CDR3 protein is CASSSSGGPAFEQYV. In DNA form, the CDR3 reads TGTGCCAGTAGTTCTTCAGGGGGGCCTGCATTCGAGCAGTACGTC. The chain couples TRBV19 to TRBJ2-7, with D perhaps matching TRBD1 (7 bases). V gave up 5 bases and J gave up 6 bases, with 20 bases separating them. CDR1 is LNHDA, CDR2 SQIVND, per germline (reference sequence). The CDR3 is made up of 15 amino acids.

This clonotype was seen only a few times. The chain uses TRBV4-1 and TRBJ1-1; D is possibly TRBD1 (6 bases). Per the germline V gene, CDR1 is MGHRA and CDR2 is YSYEKL. The V gene lost 1 base and the J gene lost 1 base, with 10 bases spanning the gap. The CDR3 is made up of 15 amino acids. The CDR3 here is CASSQAAGENTEAFF. CDR3 bases: TGCGCCAGCAGCCAAGCCGCAGGGGAGAACACTGAAGCTTTCTTT.

The genes are TRBV6-6 and TRBJ1-2; 7 positions match TRBD1. Germline values: CDR1 MNHNY, CDR2 SVGAGI (reference sequence). V shed 3 bases, J shed 1 base, and the junction held 8 bases outside the gene matches. The length of the CDR3 is 16 residues. DNA for the CDR3: TGTGCCAGCAGTTATGACAGGGAGGCACATAACTATGGCTACACCTTC. It specifies CASSYDREAHNYGYTF.

This chain links TRBV6-2 or TRBV6-3 with TRBJ2-2; D remains unclear. Germline CDR1 MNHEY, CDR2 SVGEGT. V was shortened by 0 bases and J by 5 bases, with 4 bases between the two germline ends. CDR3 length equals 13 residues. CDR3 loop: CASSYSRTGELFF. The CDR3 nucleotides read TGTGCCAGCAGTTACTCGAGAACCGGGGAGCTGTTTTTT.

The rearrangement uses TRBV2 and TRBJ1-5; D is possibly TRBD1 (5 bases). Germline-derived CDR1 and CDR2 are SNHLY and FYNNEI. Trimming pared 5 bases from V and 6 bases from J, leaving 14 bases between. This CDR3 has 14 residues. The CDR3 nucleotides are TGTGCCAGCAGTCGGCAGGGTTTCAGTCAGCCCCAGCATTTT. Translated, it gives CASSRQGFSQPQHF.

The genes are TRBV12-3 or TRBV12-4 and TRBJ1-1; 8 bases map to TRBD1. Germline trimming cut 5 bases from V and 0 bases from J; bases unmatched to any gene: 14. The CDR3 sequence is 18 residues long. CDR3 coding DNA: TGTGCCAGCAGTGCGGACAGGGTACAGGTTCGGATGAACACTGAAGCTTTCTTT. Amino acid sequence: CASSADRVQVRMNTEAFF.

This chain links TRBV5-4 with TRBJ1-4; possible D gene TRBD1, 6 bases. The CDR3 consists of 15 residues. V was shortened by 4 bases and J by 4 bases, with 14 bases between the two germline ends. CDR1 and CDR2 from the germline V gene are SGHNT and YYREEE (reference sequence). CDR3 sequence (DNA): TGTGCCAGCAGCCCGGCAGGGGCGAGTAATGAAAAACTGTTTTTT. It encodes CASSPAGASNEKLFF.

The sample holds one count of this clonotype. This chain uses TRBV7-4 with TRBJ1-2, with no clear D. Deletions cut 9 bases from V and 2 bases from J, with 13 bases between. Germline V gene sequence: CDR1 SGHVT, CDR2 SQSDAQ. The CDR3 loop spans 13 amino acids. The CDR3 reads CASVEGSNYGYTF. As DNA, the CDR3 is TGTGCCAGTGTGGAAGGGTCGAACTATGGCTACACCTTC. The full variable domain, with the rest looked up from reference TRBV7-4 and TRBJ1-2, is GAGVSQSPRYKVAKRGRDVALRCDSISGHVTLYWYRQTLGQGSEVLTYSQSDAQRDKSGRPSGRFSAERPERSVSTLKIQRTEQGDSAVYLCASVEGSNYGYTFGSGTRLTVV.

The gene calls are TRBV4-1 and TRBJ2-3; 8 bases agree with TRBD2. Trimming took 2 bases from V and 10 from J; bases not matched to a gene: 11. The CDR3 consists of 15 residues. Germline V gives CDR1 MGHRA, CDR2 YSYEKL. CDR3: CASSQIAGNGRSQYF. The CDR3 DNA reads TGCGCCAGCAGCCAAATAGCGGGAAACGGGCGGTCGCAGTATTTT.

The chain combines TRBV28 with TRBJ2-7; D perhaps matches TRBD2 (6 bases). Trimming cost V 4 bases and J 1 base, with 14 bases left between them. This CDR3 region has 15 residues. Per the germline V gene, CDR1 is MDHEN and CDR2 is SYDVKM. The CDR3, as DNA: TGTGCCAGCAGTTCCGGGACTCCCTTTTCCTACGAGCAGTACTTC. Amino acids: CASSSGTPFSYEQYF.

This clonotype turned up a few times. The chain carries TRBV28 and TRBJ2-6; the D is unclear. This CDR3 comprises 13 residues. With 7 bases removed from V and 4 bases from J, the gap between germline ends came to 8 bases. Germline-derived CDR1 and CDR2 are MDHEN and SYDVKM. The CDR3 reads CASTLGGANVLTF. CDR3 bases: TGTGCCAGCACCCTCGGAGGGGCCAACGTCCTGACTTTC.

The chain couples TRBV29-1 to TRBJ2-1, with 15 bases that match TRBD2. The CDR3 runs 17 residues. J was trimmed by 5 bases and V by 7 bases; bases with no gene match: 12. The V gene's germline CDR1 is SQVTM and CDR2 ANQGSEA. The CDR3 nucleotides are TGCAGCGCCCTGGGGACTAGCGGGAGGCCAGCGGACAATGAGCAGTTCTTC. Protein product: CSALGTSGRPADNEQFF.

J is TRBJ1-5 and V is TRBV5-8; D is unclear. With 2 bases removed from V and 9 bases from J, the gap between germline ends came to 15 bases. This CDR3 has 14 amino acids. The germline V gene encodes CDR1 SGHTS and CDR2 YDEGEE. CDR3 nucleotide sequence: TGTGCCAGCAGCTTAGGCGGAGCCCTATCGCCCCAGCATTTT. Its protein product is CASSLGGALSPQHF.

This sequence joins TRBV7-9 and TRBJ1-1; D gene ambiguous. The CDR3 consists of 11 residues. The germline V gene encodes CDR1 SEHNR and CDR2 FQNEAQ (reference sequence). V was cut by 2 bases and J by 8 bases, with 6 bases left in between. The CDR3 sequence is CASSLIKEAFF. In DNA form, the CDR3 reads TGTGCCAGCAGCTTAATAAAGGAAGCTTTCTTT.

A few counts support this clonotype. The chain combines TRBV10-3 with TRBJ1-1; 9 bases match TRBD1. The CDR3 length is 14 residues. With 5 bases clipped from V and 3 bases from J, the junction kept 4 bases outside the gene matches. The germline V gene has CDR1 ENHRY and CDR2 SYGVKD. The CDR3 DNA reads TGTGCCATCAGTCAAAGGGACAGGGACACTGAAGCTTTCTTT. It specifies CAISQRDRDTEAFF.

V gene TRBV12-5 combines with J gene TRBJ1-2, with D hard to call. Trimming left V 1 base short and J 2 bases short, with 8 bases between. The CDR3 is 14 amino acids. Germline values: CDR1 LGHNT, CDR2 FRNRAP. The DNA of the CDR3 is TGTGCTAGTGGTTTGGGCACCAAAAACTATGGCTACACCTTC. It translates to CASGLGTKNYGYTF.

This clonotype was seen a handful of times. The rearrangement joins TRBV14 to TRBJ1-6, with 8 bases identical to TRBD1. Germline V gene sequence: CDR1 SGHDN, CDR2 FVKESK. CDR3 size: 15 residues. Unmatched junction bases numbered 4, after V lost 2 bases and J lost 7 bases. CDR3 nucleotide sequence: TGTGCCAGCAGCCAAATCGGACAGGGAAATTCACCCCTCCACTTT. Amino acid sequence: CASSQIGQGNSPLHF.

This chain joins TRBV5-1 and TRBJ2-7, with 8 nucleotides matching TRBD2. CDR3 length equals 16 residues. J lost 6 bases, V lost 4 bases, and 15 bases had no gene match. Per germline, CDR1 SGHRS and CDR2 YFSETQ. CDR3 sequence (DNA): TGCGCCAGCAGCCCAACCGAGGGGGGACTAGGGGCCGAGCAGTACTTC. Protein: CASSPTEGGLGAEQYF.

V gene TRBV20-1 combines with J gene TRBJ2-2, with 7 bases lining up with TRBD2. CDR3 length equals 15 residues. V dropped 5 bases and J dropped 7; count of bases not matched to a gene: 13. From germline, CDR1 is DFQATT and CDR2 SNEGSKA (reference sequence). This chain's CDR3 is CSAGGDSKSRGELFF. CDR3 sequence (DNA): TGCAGTGCTGGGGGGGACTCCAAGAGTCGCGGGGAGCTGTTTTTT.

This clonotype occurred a few times. This chain links TRBV3-1 with TRBJ1-2, with D perhaps matching TRBD1 (6 bases). Germline CDR1 and CDR2: LGHDT and YNNKEL (reference sequence). V was pared by 3 bases and J by 3 bases, with 11 bases between. CDR3 length equals 14 residues. The CDR3 here is CASSHRGVDYGYTF. The CDR3 bases are TGTGCCAGCAGCCACAGGGGCGTGGACTATGGCTACACCTTC. The full variable domain, with the rest looked up from reference TRBV3-1 and TRBJ1-2, is DTAVSQTPKYLVTQMGNDKSIKCEQNLGHDTMYWYKQDSKKFLKIMFSYNNKELIINETVPNRFSPKSPDKAHLNLHINSLELGDSAVYFCASSHRGVDYGYTFGSGTRLTVV.

V is TRBV5-1 and J is TRBJ2-3, with TRBD2 matching 12 bases. The CDR3 has 20 residues. The V gene's germline CDR1 is SGHRS and CDR2 YFSETQ. Germline trimming cut 4 bases from V and 0 bases from J; bases unmatched to any gene: 15. The CDR3 DNA reads as TGCGCCAGCAGCCCCCGCCTTTCTAGCGGGAGGGGTAAAAGCACAGATACGCAGTATTTT. Translated, it gives CASSPRLSSGRGKSTDTQYF.

There are many counts of this clonotype. This chain connects TRBV7-2 to TRBJ2-5; D is uncertain. Between the trimmed V and J ends, which lost 2 bases and 2 bases, there was a span of 6 bases. The CDR3 consists of 13 residues. Germline lookup yields CDR1 SGHTA and CDR2 FQGNSA. In DNA, the CDR3 is TGTGCCAGCAGCTTAATGGCACAAGAGACCCAGTACTTC. Translating gives CASSLMAQETQYF.

The chain links TRBV24-1 to TRBJ2-3, with a weak D call TRBD2 (6 bases). Per germline, CDR1 KGHDR and CDR2 SFDVKD. This CDR3 comprises 19 residues. Trimming cost V 1 base and J 1 base, with 20 bases left between them. CDR3 protein: CATSDFGTLNPRGTDTQYF. CDR3 DNA: TGTGCCACCAGTGATTTTGGGACTCTCAATCCTCGGGGCACAGATACGCAGTATTTT.

The chain carries TRBV5-6 and TRBJ2-3, with TRBD2 identical over 15 bases. Germline V gene data show CDR1 as SGHDT and CDR2 as YYEEEE. The junction had 7 bases not matched to a gene; V was cut back by 3 bases and J by 2 bases. CDR3 length: 18 amino acids. In nucleotides, the CDR3 is TGTGCCAGCAGCTCCGGGACTAGCGGGAGGAGGCACACAGATACGCAGTATTTT. Residues: CASSSGTSGRRHTDTQYF.